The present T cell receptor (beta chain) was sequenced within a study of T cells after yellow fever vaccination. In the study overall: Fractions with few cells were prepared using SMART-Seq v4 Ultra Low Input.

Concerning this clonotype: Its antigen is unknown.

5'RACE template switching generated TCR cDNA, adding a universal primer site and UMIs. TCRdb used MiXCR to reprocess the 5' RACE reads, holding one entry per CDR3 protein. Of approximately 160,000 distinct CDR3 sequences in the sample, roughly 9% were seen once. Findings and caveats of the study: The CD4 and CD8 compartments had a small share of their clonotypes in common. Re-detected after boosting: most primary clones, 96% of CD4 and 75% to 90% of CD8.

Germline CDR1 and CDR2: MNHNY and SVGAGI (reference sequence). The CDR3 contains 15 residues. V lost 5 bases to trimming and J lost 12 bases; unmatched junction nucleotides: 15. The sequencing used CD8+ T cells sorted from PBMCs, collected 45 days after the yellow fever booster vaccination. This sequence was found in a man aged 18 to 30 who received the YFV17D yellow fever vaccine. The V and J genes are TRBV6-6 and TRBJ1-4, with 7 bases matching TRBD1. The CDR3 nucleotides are TGTGCCAGCAGTCCACTCCCTTACGCCGGGACAGAACTGTTTTTT. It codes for CASSPLPYAGTELFF.